This T cell receptor beta chain comes out of a study of shared clonotypes between healthy human individuals. Sorted subsets were amplified in replicate PCRs using around 0.2 ug DNA, 32,000 or so T cell genomes. Method: immunoSEQ multiplex PCR; TCRdb's copy keeps in-frame clones and lacks some. The sample comprises approximately 740,000 clones, about 91% of which are singletons, and approximately 25% rests with the top ten. Broader study findings: Generation probabilities of non-shared clonotypes were lower (relative to those shared by all four donors).

CDR3 length: 14 amino acids. Germline-derived CDR1 and CDR2 are MDHEN and SYDVKM. Trimming took 5 bases from V and 3 from J, leaving 11 bases between them. On this clone itself: Its antigen is as yet unknown.

Terminally differentiated effector memory CD45RA+ cells were excluded by CCR7 positive selection of CD45RO-negative cells. The TCR was taken from a young man in good health. The specimen sequenced was naive CD8+ T cells sorted from blood. The chain couples TRBV28 to TRBJ2-1, with no clear D. The CDR3 spells CASSDDEDYNEQFF. The CDR3 DNA reads TGTGCCAGCAGTGATGACGAGGACTACAATGAGCAGTTCTTC.